What follows are 2 T cell receptor beta chains derived from one specimen sequenced in a study of OX40 agonist ivuxolimab in advanced cancers. Clones were read by immunoSEQ multiplex PCR, and TCRdb kept only the in-frame ones, dropping some. The sample lists over 50,000 clones; 65% to 90% were seen once. The material sequenced was CD4+ or CD8+ T cells sorted from blood, taken in a trial of the OX40 agonist ivuxolimab. These receptors all stem from an adult with an advanced solid tumor such as melanoma, head and neck, liver or kidney cancer.

The chain joins TRBV21-1 to TRBJ2-5; TRBD1, the table's D call, was not compared with the DNA. TRBV21-1 counts as a pseudogene. The CDR3 loop spans 15 amino acids. The CDR3 DNA sequence: TGTGCCAGCAGCGCCCCTACAGAGTACCAAGAGACCCAGTACTTC. It translates to CASSAPTEYQETQYF.

This chain connects TRBV5-1 to TRBJ2-3; 11 nucleotides agree with TRBD2. Germline V lookup: CDR1 SGHRS, CDR2 YFSETQ. The CDR3 spans 15 residues. With 6 bases clipped from V and 3 bases from J, the junction kept 6 bases outside the gene matches. CDR3 sequence: CASTTSGSSTDTQYF. As DNA, the CDR3 is TGCGCCAGCACTACTAGCGGGAGTAGTACAGATACGCAGTATTTT.